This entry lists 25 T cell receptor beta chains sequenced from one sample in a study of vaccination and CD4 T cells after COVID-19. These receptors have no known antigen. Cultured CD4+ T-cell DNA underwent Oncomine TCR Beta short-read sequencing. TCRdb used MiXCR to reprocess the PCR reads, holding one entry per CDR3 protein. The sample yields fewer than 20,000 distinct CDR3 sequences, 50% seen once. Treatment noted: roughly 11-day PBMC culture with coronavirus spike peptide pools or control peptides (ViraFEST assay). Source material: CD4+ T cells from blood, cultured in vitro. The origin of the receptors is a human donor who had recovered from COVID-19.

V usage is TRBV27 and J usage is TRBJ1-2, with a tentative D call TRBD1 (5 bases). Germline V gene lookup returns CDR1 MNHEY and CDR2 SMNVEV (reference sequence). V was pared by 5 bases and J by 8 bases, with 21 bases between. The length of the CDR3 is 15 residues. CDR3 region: CASSPNPPVRAGYTF. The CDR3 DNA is TGTGCCAGCAGTCCCAACCCCCCGGTCAGGGCGGGCTACACCTTC.

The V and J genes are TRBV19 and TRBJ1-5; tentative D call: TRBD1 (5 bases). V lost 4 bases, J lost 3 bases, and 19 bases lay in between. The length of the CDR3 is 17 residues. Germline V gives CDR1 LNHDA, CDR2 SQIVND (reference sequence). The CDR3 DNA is TGTGCCAGTAGTAGGGGTTGGCAGGGCTCAATCAATCAGCCCCAGCATTTT. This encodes CASSRGWQGSINQPQHF.

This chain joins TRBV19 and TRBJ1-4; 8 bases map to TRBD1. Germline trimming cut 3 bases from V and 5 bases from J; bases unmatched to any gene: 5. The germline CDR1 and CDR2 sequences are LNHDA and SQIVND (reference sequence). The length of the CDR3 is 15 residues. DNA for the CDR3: TGTGCCAGTAGTATTGGGGGACAGGCGAATGAAAAACTGTTTTTT. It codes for CASSIGGQANEKLFF. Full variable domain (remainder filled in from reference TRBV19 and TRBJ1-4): DGGITQSPKYLFRKEGQNVTLSCEQNLNHDAMYWYRQDPGQGLRLIYYSQIVNDFQKGDIAEGYSVSREKKESFPLTVTSAQKNPTAFYLCASSIGGQANEKLFFGSGTQLSVL.

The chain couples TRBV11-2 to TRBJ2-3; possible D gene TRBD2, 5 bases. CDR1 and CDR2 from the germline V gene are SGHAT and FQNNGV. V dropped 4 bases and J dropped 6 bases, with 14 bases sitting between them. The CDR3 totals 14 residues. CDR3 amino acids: CASSSRTFADTQYF. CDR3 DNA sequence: TGTGCCAGCAGCTCCCGGACTTTCGCGGATACGCAGTATTTT.

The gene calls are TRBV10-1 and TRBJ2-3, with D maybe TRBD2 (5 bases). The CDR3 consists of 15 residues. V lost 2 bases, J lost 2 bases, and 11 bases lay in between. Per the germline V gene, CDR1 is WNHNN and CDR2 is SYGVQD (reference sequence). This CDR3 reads CASSEGLAHTDTQYF. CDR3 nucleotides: TGCGCCAGCAGTGAGGGACTGGCCCACACAGATACGCAGTATTTT.

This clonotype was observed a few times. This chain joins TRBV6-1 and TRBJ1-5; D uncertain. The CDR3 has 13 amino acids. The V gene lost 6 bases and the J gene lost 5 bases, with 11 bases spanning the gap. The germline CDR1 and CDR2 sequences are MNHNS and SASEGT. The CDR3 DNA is TGTGCCAGCAGCCAAGCAGTGCATCAGCCCCAGCATTTT. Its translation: CASSQAVHQPQHF.

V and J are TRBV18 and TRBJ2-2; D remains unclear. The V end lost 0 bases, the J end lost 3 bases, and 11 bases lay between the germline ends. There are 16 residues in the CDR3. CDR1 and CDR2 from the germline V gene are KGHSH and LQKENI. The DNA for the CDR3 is TGTGCCAGCTCACCACCTTCCAGCATCGACACCGGGGAGCTGTTTTTT. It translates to CASSPPSSIDTGELFF.

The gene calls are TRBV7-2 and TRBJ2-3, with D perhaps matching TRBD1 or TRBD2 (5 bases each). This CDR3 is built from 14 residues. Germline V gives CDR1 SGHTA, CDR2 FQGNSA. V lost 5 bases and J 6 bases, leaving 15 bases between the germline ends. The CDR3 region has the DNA TGTGCCAGCAGCGCAAATCGGGGCCGGGATACGCAGTATTTT. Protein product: CASSANRGRDTQYF. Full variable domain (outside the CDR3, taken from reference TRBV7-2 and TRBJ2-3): GAGVSQSPSNKVTEKGKDVELRCDPISGHTALYWYRQSLGQGLEFLIYFQGNSAPDKSGLPSDRFSAERTGGSVSTLTIQRTQQEDSAVYLCASSANRGRDTQYFGPGTRLTVL.

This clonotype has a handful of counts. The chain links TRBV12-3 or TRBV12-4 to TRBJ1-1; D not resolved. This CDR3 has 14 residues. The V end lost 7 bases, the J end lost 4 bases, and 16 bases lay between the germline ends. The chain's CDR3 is CASISRPEATEAFF. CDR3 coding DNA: TGTGCCAGCATCTCCCGCCCCGAGGCCACTGAAGCTTTCTTT.

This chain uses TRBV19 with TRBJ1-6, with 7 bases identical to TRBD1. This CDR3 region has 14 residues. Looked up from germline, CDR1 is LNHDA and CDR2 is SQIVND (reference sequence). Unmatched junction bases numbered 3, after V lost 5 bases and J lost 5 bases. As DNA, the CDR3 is TGTGCCAGTAGTCAGGGGGAGGATAATTCACCCCTCCACTTT. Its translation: CASSQGEDNSPLHF. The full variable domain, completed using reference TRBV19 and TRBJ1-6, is DGGITQSPKYLFRKEGQNVTLSCEQNLNHDAMYWYRQDPGQGLRLIYYSQIVNDFQKGDIAEGYSVSREKKESFPLTVTSAQKNPTAFYLCASSQGEDNSPLHFGNGTRLTVT.

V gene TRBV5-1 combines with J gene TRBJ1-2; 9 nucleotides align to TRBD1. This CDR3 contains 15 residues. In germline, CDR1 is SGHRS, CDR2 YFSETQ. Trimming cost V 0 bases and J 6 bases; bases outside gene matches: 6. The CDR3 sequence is CASSLEGTGWDGYTF. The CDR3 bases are TGCGCCAGCAGCTTGGAGGGGACAGGGTGGGATGGCTACACCTTC.

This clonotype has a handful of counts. This CDR3 is CSASWVALYNEQFF. The CDR3 DNA sequence: TGCAGTGCTAGCTGGGTAGCGCTCTACAATGAGCAGTTCTTC. The chain recombines TRBV20-1 with TRBJ2-1; weak D call: TRBD2 (5 bases). CDR1 and CDR2 from the germline V gene are DFQATT and SNEGSKA (reference sequence). V was shortened by 3 bases and J by 3 bases, with 12 bases between the two germline ends. The CDR3 consists of 14 residues.

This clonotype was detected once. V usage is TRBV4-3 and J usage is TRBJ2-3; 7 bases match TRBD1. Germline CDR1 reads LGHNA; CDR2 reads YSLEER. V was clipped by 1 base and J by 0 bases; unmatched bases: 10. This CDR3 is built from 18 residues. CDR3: CASSQGARGPGSTDTQYF. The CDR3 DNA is TGCGCCAGCAGCCAAGGCGCGAGGGGGCCGGGAAGCACAGATACGCAGTATTTT.

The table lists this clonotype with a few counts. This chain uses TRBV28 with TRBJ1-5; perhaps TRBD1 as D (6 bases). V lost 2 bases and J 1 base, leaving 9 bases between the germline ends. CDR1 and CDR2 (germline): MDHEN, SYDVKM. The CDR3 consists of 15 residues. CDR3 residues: CASSLGQPSNQPQHF. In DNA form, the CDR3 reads TGTGCCAGCAGTTTAGGACAGCCCAGCAATCAGCCCCAGCATTTT.

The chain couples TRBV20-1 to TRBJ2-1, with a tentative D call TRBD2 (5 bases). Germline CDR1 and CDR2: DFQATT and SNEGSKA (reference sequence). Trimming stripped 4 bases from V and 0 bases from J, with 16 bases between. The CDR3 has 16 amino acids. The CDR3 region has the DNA TGCAGTGCTAAGAGGGCTCCGCAGTTCTCCTACAATGAGCAGTTCTTC. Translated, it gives CSAKRAPQFSYNEQFF.

CDR3 residues: CASSYSGQGALEQYF. The CDR3 bases are TGTGCCAGCAGTTACTCGGGACAGGGGGCGCTTGAGCAGTACTTC. V gene TRBV6-5 combines with J gene TRBJ2-7; 12 bases match TRBD1. The V gene's germline CDR1 is MNHEY and CDR2 SVGAGI. With 0 bases clipped from V and 7 bases from J, the junction kept 4 bases outside the gene matches. The CDR3 is 15 amino acids.

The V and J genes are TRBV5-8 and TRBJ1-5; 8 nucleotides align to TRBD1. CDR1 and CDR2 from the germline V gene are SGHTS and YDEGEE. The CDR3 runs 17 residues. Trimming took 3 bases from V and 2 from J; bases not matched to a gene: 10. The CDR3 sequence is CASSSTGGFGGNQPQHF. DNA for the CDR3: TGTGCCAGCAGCTCAACAGGGGGTTTTGGGGGCAATCAGCCCCAGCATTTT. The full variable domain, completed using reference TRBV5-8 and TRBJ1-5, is EAGVTQSPTHLIKTRGQQATLRCSPISGHTSVYWYQQALGLGLQFLLWYDEGEERNRGNFPPRFSGRQFPNYSSELNVNALELEDSALYLCASSSTGGFGGNQPQHFGDGTRLSIL.

The CDR3 sequence is CASSIDHAGSGNTIYF. CDR3 bases: TGTGCCAGTAGTATAGACCACGCCGGGTCTGGAAACACCATATATTTT. The rearrangement joins TRBV19 to TRBJ1-3; D not resolved. Deletions cut 0 bases from V and 1 base from J, with 10 bases between. The germline gives CDR1 LNHDA, CDR2 SQIVND (reference sequence). The CDR3 is 16 residues long.

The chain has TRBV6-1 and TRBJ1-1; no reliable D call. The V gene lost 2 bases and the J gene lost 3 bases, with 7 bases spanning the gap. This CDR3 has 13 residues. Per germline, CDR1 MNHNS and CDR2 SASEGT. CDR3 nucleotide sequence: TGTGCCAGCAGTGAATCGGTCGACACTGAAGCTTTCTTT. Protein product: CASSESVDTEAFF.

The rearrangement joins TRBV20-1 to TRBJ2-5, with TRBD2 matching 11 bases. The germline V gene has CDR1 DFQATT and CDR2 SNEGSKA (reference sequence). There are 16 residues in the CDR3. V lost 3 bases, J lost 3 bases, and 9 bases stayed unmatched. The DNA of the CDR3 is TGCAGTGCTAGGTCCTCTTTGACTAGCGGGGAAGAGACCCAGTACTTC. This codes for CSARSSLTSGEETQYF.

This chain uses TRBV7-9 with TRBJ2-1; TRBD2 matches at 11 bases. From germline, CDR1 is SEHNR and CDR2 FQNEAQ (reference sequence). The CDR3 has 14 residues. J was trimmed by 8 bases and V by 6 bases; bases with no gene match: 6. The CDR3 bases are TGTGCCAGCAGTCCTAGCGGGGGGATCGATGAGCAGTTCTTC. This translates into CASSPSGGIDEQFF.

Here the CDR3 reads CASSRDSGYGYTF. Here the CDR3 DNA reads TGTGCCAGCAGCCGTGACAGCGGCTATGGCTACACCTTC. The chain combines TRBV7-2 with TRBJ1-2, with a weak D call TRBD1 (5 bases). This CDR3 has 13 residues. V was pared by 5 bases and J by 4 bases, with 11 bases between. Germline V gene sequence: CDR1 SGHTA, CDR2 FQGNSA.

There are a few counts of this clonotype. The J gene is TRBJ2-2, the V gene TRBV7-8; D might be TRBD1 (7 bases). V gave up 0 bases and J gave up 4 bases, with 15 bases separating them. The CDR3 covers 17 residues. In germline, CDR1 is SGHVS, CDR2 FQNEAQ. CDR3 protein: CASSLAVQGGVTGELFF. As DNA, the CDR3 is TGTGCCAGCAGCTTAGCGGTCCAGGGGGGCGTCACCGGGGAGCTGTTTTTT.

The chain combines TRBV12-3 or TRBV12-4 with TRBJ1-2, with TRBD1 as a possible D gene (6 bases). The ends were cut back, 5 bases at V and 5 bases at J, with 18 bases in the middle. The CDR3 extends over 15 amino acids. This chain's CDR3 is CASSADGGDTYGYTF. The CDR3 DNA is TGTGCCAGCAGTGCCGACGGGGGCGATACGTATGGCTACACCTTC.

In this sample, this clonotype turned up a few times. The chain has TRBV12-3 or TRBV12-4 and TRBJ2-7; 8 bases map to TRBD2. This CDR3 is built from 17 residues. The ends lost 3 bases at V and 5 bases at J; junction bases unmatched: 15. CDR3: CASSFGLAPNLKNEQYF. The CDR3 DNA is TGTGCCAGCAGTTTCGGACTAGCCCCAAACCTAAAGAACGAGCAGTACTTC.